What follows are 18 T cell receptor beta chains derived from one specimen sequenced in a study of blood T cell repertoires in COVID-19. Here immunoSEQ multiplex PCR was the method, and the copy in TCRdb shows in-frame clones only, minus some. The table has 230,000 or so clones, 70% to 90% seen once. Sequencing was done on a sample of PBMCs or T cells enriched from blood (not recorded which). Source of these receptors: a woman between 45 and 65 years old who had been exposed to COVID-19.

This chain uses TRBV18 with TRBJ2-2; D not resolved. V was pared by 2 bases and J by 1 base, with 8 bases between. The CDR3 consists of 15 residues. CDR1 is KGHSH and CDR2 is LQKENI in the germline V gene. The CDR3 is CASSPLRVNTGELFF. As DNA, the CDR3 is TGTGCCAGCTCACCATTAAGAGTGAACACCGGGGAGCTGTTTTTT.

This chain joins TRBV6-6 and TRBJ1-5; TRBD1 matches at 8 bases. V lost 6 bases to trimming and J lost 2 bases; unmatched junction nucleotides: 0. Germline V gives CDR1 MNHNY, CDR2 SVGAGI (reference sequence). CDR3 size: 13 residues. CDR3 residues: CASRQGGNQPQHF. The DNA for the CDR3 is TGTGCCAGCAGACAGGGGGGCAATCAGCCCCAGCATTTT.

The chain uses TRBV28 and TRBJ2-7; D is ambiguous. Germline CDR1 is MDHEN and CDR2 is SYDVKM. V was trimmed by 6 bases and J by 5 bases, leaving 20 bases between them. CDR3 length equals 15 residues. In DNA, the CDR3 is TGTGCCAGCAGCCTCCCCCTACCCTCAAAGCACGAGCAGTACTTC. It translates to CASSLPLPSKHEQYF.

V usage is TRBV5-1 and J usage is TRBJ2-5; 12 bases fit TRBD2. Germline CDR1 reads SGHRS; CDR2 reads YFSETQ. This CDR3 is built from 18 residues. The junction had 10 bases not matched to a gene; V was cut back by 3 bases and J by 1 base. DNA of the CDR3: TGCGCCAGCAGCTCCCCTTCACTAGCGGGGGGCTCCCAAGAGACCCAGTACTTC. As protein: CASSSPSLAGGSQETQYF.

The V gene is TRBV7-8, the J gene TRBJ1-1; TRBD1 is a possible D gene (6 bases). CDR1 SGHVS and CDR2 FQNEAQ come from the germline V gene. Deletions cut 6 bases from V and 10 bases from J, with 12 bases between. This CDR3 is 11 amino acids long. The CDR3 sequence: CASSHPGVAFF. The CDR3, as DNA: TGTGCCAGCAGTCATCCAGGGGTAGCTTTCTTT.

The DNA of the CDR3 is TGTGCCAGCTCATTCGGGACTAGCTATGATACGCAGTATTTT. As protein: CASSFGTSYDTQYF. This rearrangement joins TRBV18 to TRBJ2-3; TRBD2 aligns across 9 bases. J was trimmed by 6 bases and V by 5 bases; bases with no gene match: 6. Per germline, CDR1 KGHSH and CDR2 LQKENI. This CDR3 is 14 amino acids long.

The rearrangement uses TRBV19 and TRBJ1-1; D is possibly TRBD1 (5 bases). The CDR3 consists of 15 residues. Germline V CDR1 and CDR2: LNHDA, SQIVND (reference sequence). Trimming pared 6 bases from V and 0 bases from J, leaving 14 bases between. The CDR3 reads CASSSGGLMNTEAFF. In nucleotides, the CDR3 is TGTGCCAGTAGCTCTGGGGGACTCATGAACACTGAAGCTTTCTTT.

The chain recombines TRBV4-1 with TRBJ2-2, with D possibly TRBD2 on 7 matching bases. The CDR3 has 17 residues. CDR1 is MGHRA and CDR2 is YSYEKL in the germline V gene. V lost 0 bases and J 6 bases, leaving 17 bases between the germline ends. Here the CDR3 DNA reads TGCGCCAGCAGCCAAGATAGTGGGGGGGCTATAGCCGGGGAGCTGTTTTTT. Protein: CASSQDSGGAIAGELFF.

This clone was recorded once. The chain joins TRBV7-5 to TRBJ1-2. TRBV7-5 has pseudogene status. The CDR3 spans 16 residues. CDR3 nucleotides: TGTGTCAGAAGCTTTTTACGCTGCGAGCGCTTTTATGGCTACACCTTC. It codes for CVRSFLRCERFYGYTF.

Here the CDR3 DNA reads TGTGCCAGCAGCTTCTGGTCTAGCGGGGGGAACAATGAGCAGTTCTTC. Amino acid sequence: CASSFWSSGGNNEQFF. The chain combines TRBV11-2 with TRBJ2-1; 11 nucleotides agree with TRBD2. CDR3 length: 16 amino acids. V shed 3 bases and J 5 bases; nucleotides not matched to a gene: 6. The germline gives CDR1 SGHAT, CDR2 FQNNGV.

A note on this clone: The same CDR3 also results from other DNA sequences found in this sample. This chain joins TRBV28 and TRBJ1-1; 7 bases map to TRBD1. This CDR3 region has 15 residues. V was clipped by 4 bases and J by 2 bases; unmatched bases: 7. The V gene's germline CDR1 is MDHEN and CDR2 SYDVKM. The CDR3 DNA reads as TGTGCCAGCAGTTCCGGGACAGTTGGCAACACTGAAGCTTTCTTT. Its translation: CASSSGTVGNTEAFF.

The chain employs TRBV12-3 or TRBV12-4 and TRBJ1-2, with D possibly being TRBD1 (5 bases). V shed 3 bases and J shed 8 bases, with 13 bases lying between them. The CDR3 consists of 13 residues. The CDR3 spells CASSFATADGYTF. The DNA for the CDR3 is TGTGCCAGCAGTTTTGCGACAGCCGACGGCTACACCTTC.

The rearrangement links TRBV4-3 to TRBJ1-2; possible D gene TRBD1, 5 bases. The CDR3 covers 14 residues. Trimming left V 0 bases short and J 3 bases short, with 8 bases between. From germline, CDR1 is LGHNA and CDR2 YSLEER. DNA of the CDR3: TGCGCCAGCAGCCAAGACGCAGGGCACTATGGCTACACCTTC. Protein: CASSQDAGHYGYTF.

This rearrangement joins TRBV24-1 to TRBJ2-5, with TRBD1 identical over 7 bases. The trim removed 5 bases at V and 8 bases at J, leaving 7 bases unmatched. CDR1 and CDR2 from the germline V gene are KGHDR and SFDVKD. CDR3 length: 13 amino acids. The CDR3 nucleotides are TGTGCCACCAGTGGGGACAGCCATGAAACCCAGTACTTC. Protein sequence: CATSGDSHETQYF.

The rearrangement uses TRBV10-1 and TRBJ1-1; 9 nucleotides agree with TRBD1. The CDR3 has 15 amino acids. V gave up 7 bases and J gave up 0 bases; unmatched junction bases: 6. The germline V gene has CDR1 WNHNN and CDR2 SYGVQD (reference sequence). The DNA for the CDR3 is TGCGCCAGCAAACCCGACAGGGGGATGAACACTGAAGCTTTCTTT. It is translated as CASKPDRGMNTEAFF.

The CDR3 nucleotides are TGTGCCTGGAGGGCCCCCGGGACAGGGGGGTTCGAGCAGTACTTC. It translates to CAWRAPGTGGFEQYF. The gene calls are TRBV30 and TRBJ2-7; 11 bases match TRBD1. CDR1 is GTSNPN, CDR2 SVGIG, per germline (reference sequence). The CDR3 consists of 15 residues. V lost 3 bases and J lost 6; bases outside the gene matches: 10.

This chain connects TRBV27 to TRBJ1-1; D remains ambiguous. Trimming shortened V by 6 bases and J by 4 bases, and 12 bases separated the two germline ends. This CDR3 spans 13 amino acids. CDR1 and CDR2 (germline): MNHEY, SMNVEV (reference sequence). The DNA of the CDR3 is TGTGCCAGCAGGTATCCCTTTTCCACTGAAGCTTTCTTT. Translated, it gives CASRYPFSTEAFF.

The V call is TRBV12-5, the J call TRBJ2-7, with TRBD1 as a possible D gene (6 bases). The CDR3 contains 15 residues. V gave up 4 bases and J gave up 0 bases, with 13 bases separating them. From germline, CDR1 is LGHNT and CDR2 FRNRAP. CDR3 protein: CASGSDRTLSYEQYF. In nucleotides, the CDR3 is TGTGCTAGTGGTTCTGACAGGACTCTCTCCTACGAGCAGTACTTC.